This T cell receptor beta chain is from a study of T cells in Graves' hyperthyroidism and ophthalmopathy. General study findings and limits: Most thyroid clonotypes with frequency above 0.001 were detected in blood.

Deletions cut 2 bases from V and 7 bases from J, with 12 bases between. The CDR3 is 14 residues long. Germline V CDR1 and CDR2: ENHRY, SYGVKD. The source material, RNA transcripts, was used to amplify TCR beta CDR3 regions. An initial round of RT-PCR targeting the TCR CDR3 relied on the HTBI primer set. From the multiplex PCR reads, TCRdb called clonotypes with MiXCR, one entry per CDR3 protein. Of about 690,000 distinct CDR3 sequences in the sample, approximately 15% are singletons; the top ten hold around 15%. Stable Graves' hyperthyroidism denoted no ophthalmopathy progression over 18 months. Uncontrolled infection, other autoimmune disease, pregnancy or lactation excluded patients. Around 9.9 ml of fresh peripheral blood supplied the PBMCs. Notes on this clonotype: Its antigen is currently unknown.

The receptor was derived from a man in his fifties or sixties with Graves' hyperthyroidism. The V call is TRBV10-3, the J call TRBJ2-1; D is ambiguous. Specimen: blood. The CDR3 DNA reads as TGTGCCATCAGTGAGGGACGGGCGCAGAATGAGCAGTTCTTC. Protein product: CAISEGRAQNEQFF.